These 21 T cell receptor beta chains were all obtained from the same sample, sequenced in a study of T cell responses to AZD1222 COVID-19 vaccine. The assay was immunoSEQ multiplex PCR, and TCRdb's table has in-frame clones only and misses some. This table holds around 100,000 clones, roughly 87% found once. The sequenced sample was peripheral blood, obtained on day 0 of AZD1222 vaccination. Source of these receptors: an adult in good health.

V usage is TRBV28 and J usage is TRBJ1-6; possibly TRBD1 for D (5 bases). Germline CDR1 MDHEN, CDR2 SYDVKM. This CDR3 is built from 17 residues. V lost 2 bases and J lost 3, with 14 bases in between. The CDR3 region has the DNA TGTGCCAGCAGTTTACACGGGGGGTCTAACTATAATTCACCCCTCCACTTT. Translation gives CASSLHGGSNYNSPLHF.

This clone was seen just once. The rearrangement joins TRBV5-1 to TRBJ1-2, with TRBD1 matching over 9 bases. Per the germline V gene, CDR1 is SGHRS and CDR2 is YFSETQ. V lost 7 bases, J lost 4 bases, and 5 bases stayed unmatched. The CDR3 is 13 amino acids. The CDR3 DNA reads TGCGCCAGCGGAACAGGGGGCGTCTATGGCTACACCTTC. Translation: CASGTGGVYGYTF.

The J gene is TRBJ1-6, the V gene TRBV10-3, with 10 bases lining up with TRBD1. With 10 bases clipped from V and 9 bases from J, the junction kept 6 bases outside the gene matches. CDR3 length equals 13 residues. Germline values: CDR1 ENHRY, CDR2 SYGVKD. The CDR3 region has the DNA TGTGCCACCAAGTGGGACAGGGGTTCACCCCTCCACTTT. Translated, it gives CATKWDRGSPLHF.

The chain uses TRBV28 and TRBJ2-7; 8 bases are shared with TRBD2. The CDR3 totals 13 residues. Trimming cost V 8 bases and J 2 bases; bases outside gene matches: 5. Germline-derived CDR1 and CDR2 are MDHEN and SYDVKM. The CDR3: CASYPGGPYEQYF. The CDR3 nucleotides read TGTGCCAGCTATCCGGGGGGGCCCTACGAGCAGTACTTC.

The chain employs TRBV27 and TRBJ1-6; D is unclear. Trimming removed 7 bases at V and 7 bases at J, with 14 bases between. This CDR3 has 14 amino acids. Looked up from germline, CDR1 is MNHEY and CDR2 is SMNVEV (reference sequence). The CDR3 here is CASTYAGPNSPLHF. CDR3 DNA sequence: TGTGCCAGCACTTATGCAGGTCCAAATTCACCCCTCCACTTT.

The rearrangement links TRBV28 to TRBJ2-7; 13 bases fit TRBD2. There are 14 residues in the CDR3. Per the germline V gene, CDR1 is MDHEN and CDR2 is SYDVKM. With V trimmed by 6 bases and J by 4 bases, 3 bases remained unmatched. CDR3 in DNA: TGTGCCAGCAGGAGACTAGCGGGGGGATACGAGCAGTACTTC. The encoded protein is CASRRLAGGYEQYF.

The rearrangement uses TRBV27 and TRBJ2-1; D not certain. The V gene's germline CDR1 is MNHEY and CDR2 SMNVEV (reference sequence). CDR3 length: 16 residues. Trimming took off 2 bases at V and 0 bases at J, with 11 bases between the two ends. CDR3 DNA sequence: TGTGCCAGCAGTTTACGACCGTACCCCTCCTACAATGAGCAGTTCTTC. Its protein product is CASSLRPYPSYNEQFF.

The rearrangement uses TRBV5-1 and TRBJ2-7; weak D call: TRBD1 (8 bases). The CDR3 totals 15 residues. Trimming stripped 4 bases from V and 6 bases from J, with 20 bases between. The germline gives CDR1 SGHRS, CDR2 YFSETQ. The CDR3 DNA sequence: TGCGCCAGCAGCAAAGACAGGGGTTCGGGGGGCGAGCAGTACTTC. This encodes CASSKDRGSGGEQYF.

The rearrangement uses TRBV7-8 and TRBJ2-7; D perhaps matches TRBD1 (5 bases). Trimming removed 5 bases from V and 7 bases from J, with 12 bases in between. Looked up from germline, CDR1 is SGHVS and CDR2 is FQNEAQ. The CDR3 has 12 amino acids. The DNA for the CDR3 is TGTGCCAGCAGCCCGACAGCGCTGGAGCAGTACTTC. Protein: CASSPTALEQYF.

The gene calls are TRBV4-3 and TRBJ1-1; D perhaps matches TRBD1 (6 bases). Germline CDR1 is LGHNA and CDR2 is YSLEER. V lost 5 bases and J lost 5, with 12 bases in between. The CDR3 consists of 13 residues. CDR3 sequence reads: CASSSGTQTEAFF. DNA for the CDR3: TGCGCCAGCAGCTCCGGGACACAAACTGAAGCTTTCTTT.

This chain connects TRBV7-6 to TRBJ1-5; D is uncertain. The V end was cut by 2 bases, the J end by 6 bases, with 8 bases between. CDR1 is SGHVS, CDR2 FNYEAQ, per germline. The CDR3 is 13 residues long. The DNA of the CDR3 is TGTGCCAGCAGCTTATTACTCGGTCAGCCCCAGCATTTT. Translating it yields CASSLLLGQPQHF.

The chain recombines TRBV6-2 or TRBV6-3 with TRBJ1-5; D gene unclear. The CDR3 totals 15 residues. V lost 6 bases to trimming and J lost 6 bases, with 18 bases between them. CDR1 and CDR2 (germline): MNHEY, SVGEGT. CDR3 sequence (DNA): TGTGCCAGCAGCCGACGGGTTGATGGGAGTCAGCCCCAGCATTTT. Encoded protein: CASSRRVDGSQPQHF.

The CDR3: CAWTPGNTIYF. In DNA form, the CDR3 reads TGTGCCTGGACCCCCGGAAACACCATATATTTT. The V gene is TRBV30, the J gene TRBJ1-3; D is uncertain. The CDR3 runs to 11 residues. Between the trimmed V and J ends, which lost 4 bases and 4 bases, there was a span of 5 bases. The germline gives CDR1 GTSNPN, CDR2 SVGIG (reference sequence).

The rearrangement joins TRBV2 to TRBJ1-2; the match to TRBD1 covers 9 bases. This CDR3 is 13 amino acids long. The V and J ends lost 6 bases and 5 bases, in that order; junction bases with no gene match: 4. In germline, CDR1 is SNHLY, CDR2 FYNNEI. CDR3 DNA: TGTGCCAGCAGGGCCGGGACAGGGTATGGCTACACCTTC. Translated, it gives CASRAGTGYGYTF.

In this sample, this clone turned up a few times. V gene TRBV3-1 (or the pseudogene TRBV3-2) combines with J gene TRBJ2-5, with a weak D call TRBD1 (5 bases). Germline V CDR1 and CDR2: LGHDT, YNNKEL (reference sequence). The CDR3 contains 15 residues. The ends were cut back, 3 bases at V and 5 bases at J, with 16 bases in the middle. For the CDR3, the DNA is TGTGCCAGCAGCCATCCTTTAGAAGGGGTTGAGACCCAGTACTTC. Protein sequence: CASSHPLEGVETQYF.

The chain combines TRBV28 with TRBJ1-4, with D perhaps TRBD1 (5 bases). The CDR3 loop spans 17 amino acids. Germline V CDR1 and CDR2: MDHEN, SYDVKM. V was trimmed by 1 base and J by 8 bases, leaving 20 bases between them. The CDR3 DNA reads TGTGCCAGCAGTTTATTGGGGACCGGGGCAGTCGGAGAAAAACTGTTTTTT. Translated, it gives CASSLLGTGAVGEKLFF.

This chain links TRBV27 with TRBJ2-7; TRBD2 matches at 14 bases. Trimming cost V 2 bases and J 2 bases; bases outside gene matches: 2. The CDR3 length is 16 residues. The germline gives CDR1 MNHEY, CDR2 SMNVEV (reference sequence). The CDR3 nucleotides are TGTGCCAGCAGTTTAGGGACTAGCGGGGGTACCTACGAGCAGTACTTC. This encodes CASSLGTSGGTYEQYF.

The chain joins TRBV2 to TRBJ2-2; the D is unclear. Per germline, CDR1 SNHLY and CDR2 FYNNEI. V was trimmed by 2 bases and J by 4 bases, leaving 8 bases between them. CDR3 length equals 14 residues. The CDR3 loop reads CASSELAGTGELFF. The CDR3 coding sequence is TGTGCCAGCAGTGAATTGGCAGGCACCGGGGAGCTGTTTTTT.

The chain combines TRBV4-1 with TRBJ2-7; weak D call: TRBD2 (5 bases). Trimming took off 3 bases at V and 3 bases at J, with 12 bases between the two ends. The CDR3 consists of 14 residues. CDR1 is MGHRA, CDR2 YSYEKL, per germline. CDR3 nucleotides: TGCGCCAGCAGCCAGATCGGGGATCTCTACGAGCAGTACTTC. Translated, it gives CASSQIGDLYEQYF.

This clone was observed a single time. The chain joins TRBV28 to TRBJ1-5, with 8 bases aligning to TRBD1. After removal of 6 bases from V and 2 bases from J, the junction contained 9 bases not matched to a gene. Germline values: CDR1 MDHEN, CDR2 SYDVKM. The CDR3 has 16 amino acids. The CDR3 region is CASSFTGGWGNQPQHF. The CDR3 DNA sequence: TGTGCCAGCAGCTTTACAGGGGGGTGGGGCAATCAGCCCCAGCATTTT.

This clone was seen only once. The J gene is TRBJ1-3, the V gene TRBV7-6; no clear D. V was pared by 6 bases and J by 2 bases, with 14 bases between. The CDR3 runs to 15 residues. Germline V gene data show CDR1 as SGHVS and CDR2 as FNYEAQ. Here the CDR3 reads CASRPIPGPGNTIYF. In nucleotides, the CDR3 is TGTGCCAGCAGACCGATCCCGGGCCCTGGAAACACCATATATTTT.